Below, 20 T cell receptor beta chains from the same sample are listed, as sequenced in a study of Ad26.COV2.S vaccination and SARS-CoV-2 variants. Some clones are missing from TCRdb's copy, which holds only in-frame ones; the method was immunoSEQ multiplex PCR. The sample records over 130,000 clones, roughly 85% being singletons. The specimen comprised peripheral blood, sampled after recovery from COVID-19. These TCRs come from a human donor who had recovered from COVID-19.

This chain joins TRBV14 and TRBJ2-3; 13 bases align to TRBD2. Germline trimming cut 2 bases from V and 2 bases from J; bases unmatched to any gene: 7. CDR3 size: 18 residues. The V gene's germline CDR1 is SGHDN and CDR2 FVKESK. CDR3 region: CASSQPGLAGAFTDTQYF. CDR3 bases: TGTGCCAGCAGCCAACCTGGACTAGCGGGGGCCTTCACAGATACGCAGTATTTT.

This sequence joins TRBV3-1 (or the pseudogene TRBV3-2) and TRBJ1-1; maybe TRBD1 (6 bases). CDR1 LGHDT and CDR2 YNNKEL come from the germline V gene (reference sequence). The germline V and J ends were trimmed by 4 bases and 7 bases, with 13 bases remaining between them. This CDR3 spans 13 amino acids. The chain's CDR3 is CASSRRGADEAFF. The CDR3 region has the DNA TGTGCCAGCAGCCGAAGGGGGGCGGATGAAGCTTTCTTT.

The genes are TRBV29-1 and TRBJ1-6; tentatively, D is TRBD1 (5 bases). Trimming removed 7 bases at V and 6 bases at J, with 13 bases between. Per the germline V gene, CDR1 is SQVTM and CDR2 is ANQGSEA. The CDR3 runs to 13 residues. The CDR3 nucleotides are TGCAGCGCCCGACAGCAATCTAATTCACCCCTCCACTTT. Translation: CSARQQSNSPLHF.

This clone turned up a few times. This sequence joins TRBV19 and TRBJ1-2; unclear D gene. V lost 7 bases to trimming and J lost 5 bases, with 14 bases between them. Germline V gene sequence: CDR1 LNHDA, CDR2 SQIVND (reference sequence). This CDR3 comprises 13 residues. In nucleotides, the CDR3 is TGTGCCAGTACTTTGGGAGGAGGGTATGGCTACACCTTC. Protein sequence: CASTLGGGYGYTF.

This clone was counted between two and nine times. The chain is built from TRBV30 and TRBJ2-2; perhaps TRBD2 as D (5 bases). Germline CDR1 reads GTSNPN; CDR2 reads SVGIG (reference sequence). This CDR3 has 12 residues. Trimming left V 0 bases short and J 7 bases short, with 6 bases between. The CDR3 region has the DNA TGTGCCTGGAGTGTAACTAGCGGGGAGCTGTTTTTT. Translated, it gives CAWSVTSGELFF.

The chain is built from TRBV5-1 and TRBJ2-3; D not certain. The V gene's germline CDR1 is SGHRS and CDR2 YFSETQ. V lost 1 base to trimming and J lost 2 bases, with 17 bases between them. This CDR3 comprises 17 residues. For the CDR3, the DNA is TGCGCCAGCAGCTTGTCTATGGGTCAGCCAAACACAGATACGCAGTATTTT. Translated: CASSLSMGQPNTDTQYF. Looking up the rest from reference TRBV5-1 and TRBJ2-3 gives the full variable domain: KAGVTQTPRYLIKTRGQQVTLSCSPISGHRSVSWYQQTPGQGLQFLFEYFSETQRNKGNFPGRFSGRQFSNSRSEMNVSTLELGDSALYLCASSLSMGQPNTDTQYFGPGTRLTVL.

This clone was observed a few times. The same CDR3 can be traced to other DNA sequences in this sample. The chain combines TRBV18 with TRBJ2-7; perhaps D is TRBD1 or TRBD2 (5 bases each). Looked up from germline, CDR1 is KGHSH and CDR2 is LQKENI. This CDR3 spans 14 amino acids. Trimming shortened V by 1 base and J by 3 bases, and 10 bases separated the two germline ends. The CDR3 reads CASSPRGSFYEQYF. CDR3 sequence (DNA): TGTGCCAGCTCACCACGGGGGTCTTTCTACGAGCAGTACTTC.

J is TRBJ2-2 and V is TRBV23-1; maybe TRBD2 (6 bases). TRBV23-1 is an ORF for which the function is uncertain. The CDR3 is 15 amino acids. V shed 8 bases and J shed 0 bases, with 13 bases lying between them. The CDR3 DNA sequence: TGCGCCAGCGGACGGGAGTATCCGAACACCGGGGAGCTGTTTTTT. It encodes CASGREYPNTGELFF.

The chain uses TRBV28 and TRBJ1-5; D is unclear. The CDR3 contains 12 residues. Trimming shortened V by 9 bases and J by 7 bases, and 13 bases separated the two germline ends. Per germline, CDR1 MDHEN and CDR2 SYDVKM. CDR3 DNA sequence: TGTGCCAGTTCAACAGAGGACCAGCCCCAGCATTTT. It specifies CASSTEDQPQHF.

This clone was recorded a few times. The chain is built from TRBV6-2 or TRBV6-3 and TRBJ1-4; D remains ambiguous. V lost 6 bases and J lost 0, with 11 bases in between. Germline loops: CDR1 MNHEY, CDR2 SVGEGT. This CDR3 is built from 15 residues. Here the CDR3 reads CASSLKTATNEKLFF. DNA for the CDR3: TGTGCCAGCAGCCTGAAGACGGCAACTAATGAAAAACTGTTTTTT.

For this clone: The identical CDR3 is also encoded by other nucleotide sequences in the sample. This chain joins TRBV30 and TRBJ1-1, with D uncertain. The CDR3 is 13 amino acids. V lost 3 bases and J lost 0, with 8 bases in between. Germline-derived CDR1 and CDR2 are GTSNPN and SVGIG (reference sequence). CDR3 residues: CAWRVSMNTEAFF. The CDR3 DNA is TGTGCCTGGAGGGTCAGCATGAACACTGAAGCTTTCTTT.

The J gene is TRBJ1-1, the V gene TRBV6-2 or TRBV6-3, with D perhaps matching TRBD1 (5 bases). The length of the CDR3 is 17 residues. V lost 0 bases, J lost 5 bases, and 19 bases lay in between. The germline V gene encodes CDR1 MNHEY and CDR2 SVGEGT. The CDR3 is CASSYSLQATMTTEAFF. The CDR3 DNA sequence: TGTGCCAGCAGTTACTCACTACAGGCCACTATGACGACTGAAGCTTTCTTT.

This chain's CDR3 is CASGLAGLLARNTIYF. CDR3 nucleotides: TGTGCTAGTGGTTTGGCGGGACTCTTGGCGAGAAACACCATATATTTT. The chain is built from TRBV12-5 and TRBJ1-3; TRBD1 is a possible D gene (5 bases). V was pared by 1 base and J by 5 bases, with 15 bases between. The CDR3 consists of 16 residues. Germline V gives CDR1 LGHNT, CDR2 FRNRAP.

The chain links TRBV27 to TRBJ2-1; 7 bases line up with TRBD1. Germline values: CDR1 MNHEY, CDR2 SMNVEV (reference sequence). CDR3 length equals 13 residues. The V gene end was trimmed by 3 bases and the J gene end by 7 bases; junction bases not matched to a gene: 3. The CDR3 loop reads CASSFTGANEQFF. The CDR3 region has the DNA TGTGCCAGCAGTTTCACAGGGGCGAATGAGCAGTTCTTC.

The chain combines TRBV28 with TRBJ1-1; D remains ambiguous. This CDR3 contains 15 residues. The V end lost 2 bases, the J end lost 0 bases, and 10 bases lay between the germline ends. Germline V gives CDR1 MDHEN, CDR2 SYDVKM. The CDR3 loop is CASSLIGLLNTEAFF. In nucleotides, the CDR3 is TGTGCCAGCAGTTTAATCGGGCTACTGAACACTGAAGCTTTCTTT. The full variable domain, its missing parts supplied by reference TRBV28 and TRBJ1-1, is DVKVTQSSRYLVKRTGEKVFLECVQDMDHENMFWYRQDPGLGLRLIYFSYDVKMKEKGDIPEGYSVSREKKERFSLILESASTNQTSMYLCASSLIGLLNTEAFFGQGTRLTVV.

V usage is TRBV7-9 and J usage is TRBJ2-2; D may be TRBD1 (5 bases). V gave up 3 bases and J gave up 6 bases, with 11 bases separating them. The germline gives CDR1 SEHNR, CDR2 FQNEAQ (reference sequence). This CDR3 has 14 residues. Here the CDR3 reads CASSFAGHAGELFF. In DNA form, the CDR3 reads TGTGCCAGCAGCTTTGCAGGGCACGCCGGGGAGCTGTTTTTT.

This chain connects TRBV15 to TRBJ2-2; 8 positions match TRBD1. Germline values: CDR1 LNHNV, CDR2 YYDKDF (reference sequence). CDR3 length: 16 residues. V trimming: 6 bases; J trimming: 1 base; junction bases outside the gene matches: 7. This CDR3 reads CATSPLGTGNTGELFF. In DNA, the CDR3 is TGTGCCACCAGTCCCCTCGGGACAGGGAACACCGGGGAGCTGTTTTTT.

Details on this clone: A read error may account for a junction end that differs from germline. The chain joins TRBV7-7 to TRBJ1-2; no clear D. The V gene's germline CDR1 is SSHAT and CDR2 FNYEAQ (reference sequence). There are 15 residues in the CDR3. The chain's CDR3 is CASSLDSGRRNGYTF. The CDR3 bases are TGTGCTAGCAGCTTAGACTCTGGTAGGAGGAATGGCTACACCTTC.

V is TRBV6-1 and J is TRBJ1-5; D not resolved. This CDR3 region has 12 residues. Trimming removed 3 bases at V and 9 bases at J, with 9 bases between. Germline V gene lookup returns CDR1 MNHNS and CDR2 SASEGT. The chain's CDR3 is CASSEYEMPQHF. The CDR3 nucleotides are TGTGCCAGCAGTGAGTATGAGATGCCCCAGCATTTT.

The chain couples TRBV2 to TRBJ2-1; no reliable D call. V dropped 6 bases and J dropped 14 bases, with 20 bases sitting between them. This CDR3 is 13 amino acids long. Germline CDR1 SNHLY, CDR2 FYNNEI. CDR3 region: CASRARQVTAEFF. The CDR3 DNA sequence: TGTGCCAGCAGGGCTAGACAAGTAACCGCGGAGTTCTTC.